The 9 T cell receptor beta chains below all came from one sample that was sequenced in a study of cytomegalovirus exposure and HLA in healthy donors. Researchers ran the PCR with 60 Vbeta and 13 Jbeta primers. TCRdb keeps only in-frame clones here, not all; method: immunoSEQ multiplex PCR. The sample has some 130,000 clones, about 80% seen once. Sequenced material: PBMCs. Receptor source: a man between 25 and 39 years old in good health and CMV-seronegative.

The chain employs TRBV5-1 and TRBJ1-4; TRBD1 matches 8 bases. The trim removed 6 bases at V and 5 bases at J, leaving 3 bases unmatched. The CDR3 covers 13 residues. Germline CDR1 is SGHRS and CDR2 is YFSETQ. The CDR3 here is CASTGQENEKLFF. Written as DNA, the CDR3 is TGCGCCAGCACGGGACAGGAAAATGAAAAACTGTTTTTT.

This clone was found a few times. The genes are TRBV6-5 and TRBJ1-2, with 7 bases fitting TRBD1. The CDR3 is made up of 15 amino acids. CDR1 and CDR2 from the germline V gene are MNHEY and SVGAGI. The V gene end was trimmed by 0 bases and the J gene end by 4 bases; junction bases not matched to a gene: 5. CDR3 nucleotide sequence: TGTGCCAGCAGTTACTCTTTGGCAGGGGGCTATGGCTACACCTTC. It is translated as CASSYSLAGGYGYTF.

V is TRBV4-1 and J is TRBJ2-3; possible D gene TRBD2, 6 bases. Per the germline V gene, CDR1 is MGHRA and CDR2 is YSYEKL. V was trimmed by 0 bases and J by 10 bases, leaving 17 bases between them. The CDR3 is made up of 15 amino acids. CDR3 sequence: CASSQDFAGLRPQYF. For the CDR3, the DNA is TGCGCCAGCAGCCAAGACTTCGCGGGACTGAGACCGCAGTATTTT.

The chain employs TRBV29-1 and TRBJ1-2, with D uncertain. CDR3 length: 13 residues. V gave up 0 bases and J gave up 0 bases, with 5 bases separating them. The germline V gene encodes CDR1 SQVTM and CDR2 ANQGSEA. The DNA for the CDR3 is TGCAGCGTTGAAGATCTAGCTAACTATGGCTACACCTTC. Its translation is CSVEDLANYGYTF.

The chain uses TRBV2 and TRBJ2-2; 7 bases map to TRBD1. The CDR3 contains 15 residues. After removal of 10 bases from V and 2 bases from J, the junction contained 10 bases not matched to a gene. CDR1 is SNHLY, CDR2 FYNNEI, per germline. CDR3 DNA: TGTGCCACCGTAAAGGGGGCGGTTAACACCGGGGAGCTGTTTTTT. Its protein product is CATVKGAVNTGELFF.

The CDR3 region has the DNA TGCAGCGTCGGACTAGCGGGAGGATGGAGGGAGCAGTTCTTC. It is translated as CSVGLAGGWREQFF. The chain joins TRBV29-1 to TRBJ2-1; 14 nucleotides align to TRBD2. Germline trimming cut 6 bases from V and 10 bases from J; bases unmatched to any gene: 8. The CDR3 is 14 residues long. Germline loops: CDR1 SQVTM, CDR2 ANQGSEA.

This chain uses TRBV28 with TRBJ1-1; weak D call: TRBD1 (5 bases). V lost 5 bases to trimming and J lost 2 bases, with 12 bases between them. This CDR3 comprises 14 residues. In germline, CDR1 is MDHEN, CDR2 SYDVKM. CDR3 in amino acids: CASSLSQVNTEAFF. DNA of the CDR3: TGTGCCAGCAGTCTCTCACAGGTTAACACTGAAGCTTTCTTT.

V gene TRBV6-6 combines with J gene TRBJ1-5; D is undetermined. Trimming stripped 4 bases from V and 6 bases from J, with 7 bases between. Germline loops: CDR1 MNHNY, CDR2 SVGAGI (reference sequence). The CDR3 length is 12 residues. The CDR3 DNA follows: TGTGCCAGCAGTTCCTACAGTCAGCCCCAGCATTTT. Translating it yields CASSSYSQPQHF.

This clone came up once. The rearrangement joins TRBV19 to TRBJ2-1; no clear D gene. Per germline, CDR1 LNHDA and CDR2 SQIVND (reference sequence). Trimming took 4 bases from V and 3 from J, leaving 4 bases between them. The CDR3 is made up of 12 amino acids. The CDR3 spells CASSTFYNEQFF. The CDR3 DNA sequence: TGTGCCAGTAGTACATTCTACAATGAGCAGTTCTTC.